The next 20 T cell receptor beta chains were all read from a single sample in a study of T cells after posttransplantation cyclophosphamide. Treatment was busulfan-fludarabine conditioning, a marrow graft, and cyclophosphamide on days +3 and +4. Here immunoSEQ multiplex PCR was the method, and the copy in TCRdb shows in-frame clones only, minus some. Of 3,500 or so clones listed, about four fifths are singletons. Sample: PBMCs, taken 188 days after allogeneic stem cell transplant with posttransplant cyclophosphamide. These receptors were collected from a male patient in his sixties who received an allogeneic stem cell transplant from a related donor and was CMV-positive. The T cells may come from the graft donor.

This chain uses TRBV2 with TRBJ2-3; 9 bases are a match to TRBD2. CDR3 length equals 14 residues. Looked up from germline, CDR1 is SNHLY and CDR2 is FYNNEI. The V and J ends lost 6 bases and 7 bases, in that order; junction bases with no gene match: 8. In nucleotides, the CDR3 is TGTGCCAGCAGGAGTGCTAGCGGGGCTAATACGCAGTATTTT. It is translated as CASRSASGANTQYF.

The chain couples TRBV7-8 to TRBJ1-6; no firm D call. CDR1 and CDR2 from the germline V gene are SGHVS and FQNEAQ. V gave up 0 bases and J gave up 7 bases, with 10 bases separating them. This CDR3 comprises 15 residues. CDR3 amino acids: CASSLALDGNSPLHF. The CDR3 DNA follows: TGTGCCAGCAGCTTAGCATTAGACGGGAATTCACCCCTCCACTTT.

This sequence joins TRBV19 and TRBJ2-1, with 13 bases identical to TRBD2. CDR1 is LNHDA and CDR2 is SQIVND in the germline V gene (reference sequence). With V trimmed by 6 bases and J by 4 bases, 3 bases remained unmatched. The CDR3 totals 15 residues. In DNA, the CDR3 is TGTGCCAGTAGGTTGACTAGCGGGGGGTACAATGAGCAGTTCTTC. It yields the protein CASRLTSGGYNEQFF.

This clone was seen once. The chain uses TRBV10-2 and TRBJ1-4; unclear D gene. The CDR3 has 12 residues. Germline lookup yields CDR1 WSHSY and CDR2 SAAADI. Trimming shortened V by 4 bases and J by 7 bases, and 7 bases separated the two germline ends. CDR3 in DNA: TGCGCCAGCAGTGTTTCGGGTGAAAAACTGTTTTTT. Its translation: CASSVSGEKLFF.

V and J are TRBV28 and TRBJ2-1; 7 nucleotides agree with TRBD2. CDR1 is MDHEN and CDR2 is SYDVKM in the germline V gene. V shed 2 bases and J 8 bases; nucleotides not matched to a gene: 12. CDR3 size: 16 residues. The CDR3 here is CASSLAGLGGDDEQFF. In DNA, the CDR3 is TGTGCCAGCAGTTTAGCGGGCCTGGGAGGGGATGATGAGCAGTTCTTC.

The chain combines TRBV21-1 with TRBJ2-7; the listed D gene, TRBD1, was not tested against the DNA. TRBV21-1 is a pseudogene. The CDR3 is made up of 16 amino acids. The CDR3 DNA reads TGTGTCAGCAGCAAATCCCTGGACAGGAGCTCCTACGAGCAGTACTTC. It translates to CVSSKSLDRSSYEQYF.

The gene calls are TRBV6-1 and TRBJ2-1; D remains unclear. The germline V and J ends were trimmed by 4 bases and 4 bases, with 11 bases remaining between them. The length of the CDR3 is 14 residues. Germline V CDR1 and CDR2: MNHNS, SASEGT. The CDR3 here is CASSGWAPYNEQFF. The CDR3 nucleotides read TGTGCCAGCAGTGGTTGGGCCCCATACAATGAGCAGTTCTTC.

The V call is TRBV11-2, the J call TRBJ2-1, with 8 positions matching TRBD1. Germline V gives CDR1 SGHAT, CDR2 FQNNGV. V dropped 5 bases and J dropped 9; count of bases not matched to a gene: 6. The CDR3 is 13 residues long. The CDR3 here is CASSPGTGSEQFF. As DNA, the CDR3 is TGTGCCAGCAGCCCAGGGACAGGCAGTGAGCAGTTCTTC.

This clone was recorded a few times. V and J are TRBV7-9 and TRBJ2-1, with a tentative D call TRBD2 (5 bases). Germline CDR1 SEHNR, CDR2 FQNEAQ (reference sequence). V lost 4 bases to trimming and J lost 0 bases, with 13 bases between them. CDR3 length: 16 amino acids. CDR3: CASSYQTTSSYNEQFF. The CDR3 coding sequence is TGTGCCAGCAGCTACCAGACAACTAGCTCCTACAATGAGCAGTTCTTC.

The sample holds a few counts of this clone. The J gene is TRBJ1-1, the V gene TRBV7-6; a weak D match, TRBD1 (5 bases). Trimming removed 7 bases from V and 11 bases from J, with 14 bases in between. Germline-derived CDR1 and CDR2 are SGHVS and FNYEAQ. This CDR3 comprises 11 residues. Written as DNA, the CDR3 is TGTGCCAGCATATCGGCAGGGAAGGCTTTCTTT. Residues: CASISAGKAFF.

The genes are TRBV5-1 and TRBJ2-3; 7 bases are shared with TRBD1. The CDR3 sequence is 16 residues long. V trimming: 2 bases; J trimming: 0 bases; junction bases outside the gene matches: 6. Germline CDR1 SGHRS, CDR2 YFSETQ. The CDR3 spells CASSLGTGQSTDTQYF. The CDR3 DNA reads as TGCGCCAGCAGCTTAGGGACGGGACAGAGCACAGATACGCAGTATTTT.

The chain couples TRBV4-2 to TRBJ2-5, with a weak D call TRBD1 (6 bases). Trimming stripped 0 bases from V and 5 bases from J, with 13 bases between. There are 15 residues in the CDR3. Germline V gene lookup returns CDR1 LGHNA and CDR2 YNFKEQ. CDR3: CASSQDQGLWETQYF. The CDR3 DNA follows: TGTGCCAGCAGCCAAGATCAGGGGCTTTGGGAGACCCAGTACTTC.

V gene TRBV7-9 combines with J gene TRBJ2-3; a weak D match, TRBD2 (6 bases). Trimming shortened V by 6 bases and J by 4 bases, and 17 bases separated the two germline ends. Germline V CDR1 and CDR2: SEHNR, FQNEAQ (reference sequence). The CDR3 consists of 15 residues. CDR3 bases: TGTGCCAGCAGTCCCGGGACTTTAGGGGCAGATACGCAGTATTTT. Its protein is CASSPGTLGADTQYF.

The rearrangement joins TRBV19 to TRBJ2-7; D is possibly TRBD2 (6 bases). Germline-derived CDR1 and CDR2 are LNHDA and SQIVND (reference sequence). Trimming removed 8 bases at V and 3 bases at J, with 14 bases between. The CDR3 loop spans 13 amino acids. This chain's CDR3 is CASGGGAIYEQYF. In DNA form, the CDR3 reads TGTGCCAGTGGTGGAGGGGCGATCTACGAGCAGTACTTC.

The chain links TRBV5-1 to TRBJ1-1, with D possibly matching TRBD1 (6 bases). Germline lookup yields CDR1 SGHRS and CDR2 YFSETQ. CDR3 length: 17 residues. V gave up 5 bases and J gave up 5 bases, with 25 bases separating them. Here the CDR3 DNA reads TGCGCCAGCAGAAAGAAACGCTCGGGGGGCGAAGGGACTGAAGCTTTCTTT. It codes for CASRKKRSGGEGTEAFF.

V and J are TRBV28 and TRBJ2-7; 7 bases line up with TRBD1. CDR1 MDHEN and CDR2 SYDVKM come from the germline V gene. The V gene end was trimmed by 11 bases and the J gene end by 2 bases; junction bases not matched to a gene: 3. The CDR3 extends over 11 amino acids. The CDR3 reads CAADRTYEQYF. In nucleotides, the CDR3 is TGTGCCGCGGACAGGACCTACGAGCAGTACTTC.

This clone was picked up one time. The chain recombines TRBV28 with TRBJ1-2; tentative D call: TRBD1 (5 bases). Trimming removed 7 bases at V and 4 bases at J, with 13 bases between. The CDR3 runs 13 residues. In germline, CDR1 is MDHEN, CDR2 SYDVKM. In nucleotides, the CDR3 is TGTGCCAGCAAACCGGGGGGTGTCTATGGCTACACCTTC. Translated: CASKPGGVYGYTF.

The chain carries TRBV29-1 and TRBJ2-2, with TRBD1 identical over 7 bases. CDR1 is SQVTM, CDR2 ANQGSEA, per germline. Trimming took 6 bases from V and 8 from J; bases not matched to a gene: 9. This CDR3 contains 13 residues. The CDR3 here is CSVGRGMRGELFF. The CDR3 nucleotides read TGCAGCGTGGGCAGGGGGATGCGGGGGGAGCTGTTTTTT.

This chain links TRBV7-9 with TRBJ1-1; D possibly corresponds to TRBD1 (6 bases). V lost 4 bases and J lost 2, with 11 bases in between. From germline, CDR1 is SEHNR and CDR2 FQNEAQ (reference sequence). The CDR3 has 14 residues. CDR3 coding DNA: TGTGCCAGCAGCTCCCGGACAGTCAACACTGAAGCTTTCTTT. Translation gives CASSSRTVNTEAFF.

The CDR3 DNA sequence: TGTGCCAGCAGCTTAGCGGCGGACACCTACGAGCAGTACTTC. Its protein is CASSLAADTYEQYF. The J gene is TRBJ2-7, the V gene TRBV7-8; D might be TRBD1 (5 bases). Germline CDR1 reads SGHVS; CDR2 reads FQNEAQ. V was shortened by 0 bases and J by 2 bases, with 8 bases between the two germline ends. There are 14 residues in the CDR3. Complete variable domain (other parts from reference TRBV7-8 and TRBJ2-7): GAGVSQSPRYKVAKRGQDVALRCDPISGHVSLFWYQQALGQGPEFLTYFQNEAQLDKSGLPSDRFFAERPEGSVSTLKIQRTQQEDSAVYLCASSLAADTYEQYFGPGTRLTVT.